Sequencing of this T cell receptor beta chain was carried out in a study of CD8+ T cells in alopecia areata. Looking at the study overall: Treatment with tofacitinib (6 to 18 months) was followed by 6 months off drug.

V shed 7 bases, J shed 2 bases, and the junction held 6 bases outside the gene matches. Germline V lookup: CDR1 SQVTM, CDR2 ANQGSEA. This CDR3 is built from 13 residues. Sequencing templates came from extracted RNA that was reverse transcribed into cDNA. Only in-frame clones appear in the TCRdb table, and some are missing; sequencing was by immunoSEQ multiplex PCR. Of around 120,000 clones listed, approximately 59% are singletons. As for treatment: oral pan-JAK inhibitor, 5-10 mg twice daily. The specimen comprised CD8+ T cells sorted from blood, sampled at week 4, from a patient treated with tofacitinib. The J gene is TRBJ1-2, the V gene TRBV29-1, with TRBD1 identical over 8 bases. This TCR came from a human donor with alopecia areata. CDR3 region: CSGWTGLNYGYTF. The CDR3 DNA follows: TGCAGCGGCTGGACAGGGCTAAACTATGGCTACACCTTC.